This entry describes one T cell receptor (beta chain). This CDR3 has 15 residues. Germline CDR1 SGHNT, CDR2 YYREEE (reference sequence). V shed 4 bases and J shed 3 bases, with 15 bases lying between them. The data were obtained in a study of shared T cell receptors in the human thymus. Sequencing used immunoSEQ multiplex PCR; TCRdb keeps in-frame clones, though not all of them. The data contain hundreds of thousands of clones, over 75% of them singletons. The data were also submitted as part of a second study, on human thymus T cells. From that paper: The thymus was resected at corrective cardiac surgery.

The chain combines TRBV5-4 with TRBJ2-3; a weak D match, TRBD1 (7 bases). What was sequenced was thymocytes. The TCR was taken from a boy under two years old with a congenital heart defect. CDR3 coding DNA: TGTGCCAGCAGCCTCGCGACAGGGAGGACAGATACGCAGTATTTT. It encodes CASSLATGRTDTQYF. Full variable domain (missing parts from reference TRBV5-4 and TRBJ2-3): ETGVTQSPTHLIKTRGQQVTLRCSSQSGHNTVSWYQQALGQGPQFIFQYYREEENGRGNFPPRFSGLQFPNYSSELNVNALELDDSALYLCASSLATGRTDTQYFGPGTRLTVL.